These 28 T cell receptor beta chains share one sample of origin, sequenced in a study of control samples from healthy donors and cancer patients. The assay was immunoSEQ multiplex PCR, and TCRdb's table has in-frame clones only and misses some. The sample shows some 150,000 clones, around 94% of them seen only once. Sequenced sample: PBMCs. The origin of the receptors is a man in his 60s with colorectal cancer.

This clone was seen once. The V and J genes are TRBV18 and TRBJ1-1; D uncertain. The CDR3 is 14 residues long. The ends were cut back, 2 bases at V and 1 base at J, with 8 bases in the middle. Germline CDR1 reads KGHSH; CDR2 reads LQKENI. Written as DNA, the CDR3 is TGTGCCAGCTCACCAGGCAACGGGAACACTGAAGCTTTCTTT. It is translated as CASSPGNGNTEAFF.

V usage is TRBV12-3 or TRBV12-4 and J usage is TRBJ1-1; D remains ambiguous. This CDR3 comprises 13 residues. Trimming shortened V by 3 bases and J by 1 base, and 6 bases separated the two germline ends. The CDR3 reads CASSFVENTEAFF. CDR3 DNA: TGTGCCAGCAGTTTTGTGGAGAACACTGAAGCTTTCTTT.

This clone has a handful of counts. The chain links TRBV27 to TRBJ2-3, with TRBD2 as a possible D gene (5 bases). Trimming stripped 2 bases from V and 9 bases from J, with 18 bases between. The CDR3 loop spans 15 amino acids. Germline V gives CDR1 MNHEY, CDR2 SMNVEV (reference sequence). The CDR3 nucleotides are TGTGCCAGCAGTTTAAGAGGGCCCTCTGGTACAACGCAGTATTTT. Its translation: CASSLRGPSGTTQYF.

In its sample, this clone was seen a few times. This chain joins TRBV30 and TRBJ1-1; tentatively, D is TRBD1 (6 bases). CDR3 length: 12 residues. Germline values: CDR1 GTSNPN, CDR2 SVGIG (reference sequence). Trimming shortened V by 0 bases and J by 7 bases, and 9 bases separated the two germline ends. CDR3 residues: CAWSVGGHEAFF. CDR3 bases: TGTGCCTGGAGTGTCGGGGGGCATGAAGCTTTCTTT.

The CDR3 nucleotides are TGTGCCAGCAGTTACAAGTCTAGCGGGGGTGGTACGCAGTATTTT. Translated, it gives CASSYKSSGGGTQYF. V and J are TRBV6-5 and TRBJ2-3; 10 nucleotides agree with TRBD2. The V segment lost 2 bases and the J segment 8 bases; nucleotides outside the gene matches: 7. CDR3 length: 15 residues. From germline, CDR1 is MNHEY and CDR2 SVGAGI.

The count of this clone is one. The chain employs TRBV7-9 and TRBJ2-7; D may be TRBD1 (5 bases). Per the germline V gene, CDR1 is SEHNR and CDR2 is FQNEAQ (reference sequence). The CDR3 is 15 residues long. The V and J ends lost 8 bases and 5 bases respectively, with 22 bases between them. The CDR3 DNA is TGTGCCAGCCTCACTCCAGGGCAGGGAAGAAACGAGCAGTACTTC. It yields the protein CASLTPGQGRNEQYF.

The chain is built from TRBV30 and TRBJ2-1, with D unclear. Trimming took 2 bases from V and 13 from J, leaving 12 bases between them. The V gene's germline CDR1 is GTSNPN and CDR2 SVGIG (reference sequence). The CDR3 is 11 residues long. This CDR3 reads CAWSTRKEQFF. The DNA for the CDR3 is TGTGCCTGGAGTACTCGGAAAGAACAGTTCTTC.

This clone has a single count. The genes are TRBV20-1 and TRBJ1-1, with unresolved D. CDR1 DFQATT and CDR2 SNEGSKA come from the germline V gene (reference sequence). Trimming shortened V by 3 bases and J by 7 bases, and 9 bases separated the two germline ends. The CDR3 consists of 11 residues. The CDR3 region is CSASLQLEAFF. CDR3 nucleotides: TGCAGTGCTAGCCTTCAGCTTGAAGCTTTCTTT.

V and J are TRBV6-5 and TRBJ2-7; 9 bases are shared with TRBD1. The germline V gene has CDR1 MNHEY and CDR2 SVGAGI. V trimming: 7 bases; J trimming: 4 bases; junction bases outside the gene matches: 11. The CDR3 runs to 15 residues. The CDR3 nucleotides are TGTGCCAGCAACCGGGACAGGGAGGTTGGGTACGAGCAGTACTTC. This sequence encodes CASNRDREVGYEQYF.

This clone was observed once. This chain connects TRBV28 to TRBJ1-5; D gene uncertain. Germline V gene lookup returns CDR1 MDHEN and CDR2 SYDVKM. This CDR3 region has 14 residues. Trimming took off 1 base at V and 2 bases at J, with 6 bases between the two ends. CDR3 coding DNA: TGTGCCAGCAGTTTATCCCACCGCAATCAGCCCCAGCATTTT. Translation gives CASSLSHRNQPQHF.

This clone was observed once. The rearrangement joins TRBV7-2 to TRBJ1-5, with 7 bases aligning to TRBD1. CDR1 is SGHTA, CDR2 FQGNSA, per germline. This CDR3 is built from 15 residues. The ends lost 5 bases at V and 5 bases at J; junction bases unmatched: 9. The CDR3 region has the DNA TGTGCCAGCAGCCCCGGGACAGCGGGAGATCAGCCCCAGCATTTT. It encodes CASSPGTAGDQPQHF.

The chain recombines TRBV9 with TRBJ2-3; D is unresolved. Deletions cut 0 bases from V and 4 bases from J, with 15 bases between. CDR1 is SGDLS and CDR2 is YYNGEE in the germline V gene. This CDR3 spans 16 amino acids. The CDR3 loop reads CASSVVVVPTADTQYF. The CDR3 region has the DNA TGTGCCAGCAGCGTAGTTGTTGTCCCGACTGCAGATACGCAGTATTTT.

The rearrangement uses TRBV21-1 and TRBJ1-3. TRBV21-1 constitutes a pseudogene. CDR3 length equals 16 residues. The CDR3 spells CASSTHVGSSGNTIYF. The CDR3 nucleotides are TGTGCCAGCAGCACCCACGTTGGAAGCTCTGGAAACACCATATATTTT.

The genes are TRBV5-8 and TRBJ2-2; no definite D call. Trimming stripped 3 bases from V and 4 bases from J, with 10 bases between. CDR3 length: 14 residues. Germline CDR1 and CDR2: SGHTS and YDEGEE. CDR3 DNA: TGTGCCAGCAGCTACCCTACGGGCACCGGGGAGCTGTTTTTT. It encodes CASSYPTGTGELFF. The variable domain in full, with the rest retrieved from reference TRBV5-8 and TRBJ2-2, is EAGVTQSPTHLIKTRGQQATLRCSPISGHTSVYWYQQALGLGLQFLLWYDEGEERNRGNFPPRFSGRQFPNYSSELNVNALELEDSALYLCASSYPTGTGELFFGEGSRLTVL.

The chain has TRBV2 and TRBJ1-5; no firm D call. V shed 8 bases and J shed 7 bases, with 12 bases lying between them. The CDR3 has 12 residues. Germline V gene lookup returns CDR1 SNHLY and CDR2 FYNNEI. Here the CDR3 DNA reads TGTGCCAGCTCCAACTTAAGGCAGCCCCAGCATTTT. Translating it yields CASSNLRQPQHF.

The chain recombines TRBV27 with TRBJ2-7, with a possible D match to TRBD1 (7 bases). Looked up from germline, CDR1 is MNHEY and CDR2 is SMNVEV (reference sequence). Trimming cost V 2 bases and J 2 bases, with 10 bases left between them. The CDR3 runs 14 residues. The CDR3 sequence is CASSLRGTAYEQYF. Written as DNA, the CDR3 is TGTGCCAGCAGTTTACGGGGGACAGCCTACGAGCAGTACTTC.

The gene calls are TRBV7-2 and TRBJ2-1; 12 positions match TRBD2. J gave up 8 bases and V 4 bases, and 6 bases lay outside the gene matches. CDR3 length: 15 residues. The V gene's germline CDR1 is SGHTA and CDR2 FQGNSA. CDR3 nucleotides: TGTGCCAGCAGCTACCCGGGACTAGCGGGCCATGAGCAGTTCTTC. Its translation: CASSYPGLAGHEQFF.

This chain links TRBV19 with TRBJ1-1; possible D gene TRBD1, 5 bases. The V and J ends lost 2 bases and 4 bases respectively, with 11 bases between them. Germline CDR1 LNHDA, CDR2 SQIVND (reference sequence). This CDR3 contains 14 residues. As DNA, the CDR3 is TGTGCCAGTAGTATACCCCCGGGGACCACTGAAGCTTTCTTT. It codes for CASSIPPGTTEAFF.

V usage is TRBV5-8 and J usage is TRBJ1-1; possible D gene TRBD1, 6 bases. The CDR3 extends over 15 amino acids. Per germline, CDR1 SGHTS and CDR2 YDEGEE. The germline V and J ends were trimmed by 0 bases and 4 bases, with 13 bases remaining between them. DNA of the CDR3: TGTGCCAGCAGCTTGGTGGCAGGGGCCGTCACTGAAGCTTTCTTT. Translated: CASSLVAGAVTEAFF.

V gene TRBV4-3 combines with J gene TRBJ1-2; TRBD1 might be the D (5 bases). Looked up from germline, CDR1 is LGHNA and CDR2 is YSLEER. The CDR3 consists of 12 residues. The V and J ends lost 1 base and 8 bases respectively, with 8 bases between them. CDR3 sequence: CASSQVDRGYTF. In nucleotides, the CDR3 is TGCGCCAGCAGCCAAGTCGACAGAGGCTACACCTTC.

This chain joins TRBV5-6 and TRBJ1-1; 10 bases line up with TRBD1. Germline V lookup: CDR1 SGHDT, CDR2 YYEEEE. The V gene end was trimmed by 2 bases and the J gene end by 2 bases; junction bases not matched to a gene: 9. The CDR3 length is 17 residues. CDR3 in DNA: TGTGCCAGCAGCTTCACCGGGACAGGGGTTTTTAACACTGAAGCTTTCTTT. Encoded protein: CASSFTGTGVFNTEAFF.

The chain recombines TRBV6-4 with TRBJ2-1; unclear D gene. V was cut by 5 bases and J by 0 bases, with 8 bases left in between. The CDR3 covers 14 residues. Germline CDR1 and CDR2: MRHNA and SNTAGT. DNA for the CDR3: TGTGCCAGCAGTATTACCAACTCCTACAATGAGCAGTTCTTC. It yields the protein CASSITNSYNEQFF.

The chain links TRBV2 to TRBJ1-2; 9 bases are a match to TRBD1. J lost 7 bases, V lost 6 bases, and 9 bases had no gene match. The CDR3 is 14 amino acids. Germline values: CDR1 SNHLY, CDR2 FYNNEI. CDR3 in DNA: TGTGCCAGCAGCGAGGACAGGGGAAAAAGTGGCTACACCTTC. This gives the protein CASSEDRGKSGYTF.

The CDR3 DNA is TGTGCCAGCAGCACCCTAGGGGATACGCAGTATTTT. Residues: CASSTLGDTQYF. This chain uses TRBV2 with TRBJ2-3; D remains unclear. CDR3 length equals 12 residues. The V gene lost 6 bases and the J gene lost 6 bases, with 10 bases spanning the gap. Germline CDR1 is SNHLY and CDR2 is FYNNEI.

The V and J genes are TRBV18 and TRBJ1-3; the D gene is possibly TRBD1 (5 bases). V was clipped by 2 bases and J by 2 bases, with 13 bases between them. This CDR3 spans 16 amino acids. Germline V gene data show CDR1 as KGHSH and CDR2 as LQKENI. The CDR3 protein is CASSPSGGTPGNTIYF. Here the CDR3 DNA reads TGTGCCAGCTCACCATCTGGAGGGACCCCTGGAAACACCATATATTTT.

V gene TRBV5-1 combines with J gene TRBJ1-6; no definite D call. The length of the CDR3 is 16 residues. Trimming took off 4 bases at V and 6 bases at J, with 17 bases between the two ends. The germline V gene encodes CDR1 SGHRS and CDR2 YFSETQ. The CDR3 DNA sequence: TGCGCCAGCAGCCCCAACGGGGAGGGAAGTAATTCACCCCTCCACTTT. The encoded protein is CASSPNGEGSNSPLHF.

The chain joins TRBV10-3 to TRBJ1-1, with D tentatively TRBD1 (5 bases). This CDR3 spans 12 amino acids. Trimming stripped 8 bases from V and 5 bases from J, with 12 bases between. From germline, CDR1 is ENHRY and CDR2 SYGVKD. Here the CDR3 DNA reads TGTGCCATCCAGGGAGACGGGACTGAAGCTTTCTTT. Amino acids: CAIQGDGTEAFF.

The gene calls are TRBV7-6 and TRBJ2-3, with 9 bases identical to TRBD2. The V and J ends lost 5 bases and 3 bases, in that order; junction bases with no gene match: 6. The CDR3 consists of 15 residues. Per the germline V gene, CDR1 is SGHVS and CDR2 is FNYEAQ. This CDR3 is CASSPPAGGTDTQYF. CDR3 nucleotides: TGTGCCAGCAGCCCCCCAGCGGGGGGAACAGATACGCAGTATTTT.